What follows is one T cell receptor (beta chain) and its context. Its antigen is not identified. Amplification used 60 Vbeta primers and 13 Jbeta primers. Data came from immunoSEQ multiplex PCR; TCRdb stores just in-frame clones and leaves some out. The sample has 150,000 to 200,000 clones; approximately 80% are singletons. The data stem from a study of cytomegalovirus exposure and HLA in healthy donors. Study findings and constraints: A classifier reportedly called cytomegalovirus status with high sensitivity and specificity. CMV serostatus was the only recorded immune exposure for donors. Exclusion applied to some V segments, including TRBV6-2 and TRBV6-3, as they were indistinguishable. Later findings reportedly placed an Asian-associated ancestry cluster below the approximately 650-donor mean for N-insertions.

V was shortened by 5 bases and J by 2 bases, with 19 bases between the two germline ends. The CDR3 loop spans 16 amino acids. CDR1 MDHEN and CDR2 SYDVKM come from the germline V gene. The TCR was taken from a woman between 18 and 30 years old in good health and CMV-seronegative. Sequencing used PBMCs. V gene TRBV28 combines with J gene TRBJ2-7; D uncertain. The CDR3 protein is CASSPPLGSFTYEQYF. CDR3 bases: TGTGCCAGCAGTCCCCCCCTAGGAAGCTTCACCTACGAGCAGTACTTC.